Below, 23 T cell receptor beta chains from the same sample are listed, as sequenced in a study of blood T cell repertoires in COVID-19. The data were produced by immunoSEQ multiplex PCR, yet TCRdb's version contains in-frame clones alone and is incomplete. The table lists about 120,000 clones, 80% to 90% of them singletons. Input material: peripheral blood. The receptor source for this set is a man between 65 and 85 years old with active or convalescent COVID-19.

V and J are TRBV28 and TRBJ2-2, with 8 bases that match TRBD2. Losses at the gene ends were 8 bases for V and 1 base for J; bases not matched to a gene: 15. In germline, CDR1 is MDHEN, CDR2 SYDVKM. The CDR3 consists of 18 residues. Here the CDR3 DNA reads TGTGCCAGCGCTCCCCGGGGAGCGGGGGTAGGGAACACCGGGGAGCTGTTTTTT. The encoded protein is CASAPRGAGVGNTGELFF. The full variable domain, its missing parts supplied by reference TRBV28 and TRBJ2-2, is DVKVTQSSRYLVKRTGEKVFLECVQDMDHENMFWYRQDPGLGLRLIYFSYDVKMKEKGDIPEGYSVSREKKERFSLILESASTNQTSMYLCASAPRGAGVGNTGELFFGEGSRLTVL.

This clone was seen just once. The rearrangement joins TRBV6-5 to TRBJ2-4; TRBD2 matches at 8 bases. This CDR3 is 14 amino acids long. Trimming took 2 bases from V and 13 from J; bases not matched to a gene: 10. Germline V gene data show CDR1 as MNHEY and CDR2 as SVGAGI. This chain's CDR3 is CASSYVREGDLQYF. CDR3 bases: TGTGCCAGCAGTTACGTCCGGGAGGGCGACCTACAGTACTTC.

The chain links TRBV7-9 to TRBJ2-1, with a weak D call TRBD1 (5 bases). V lost 1 base and J lost 13, with 14 bases in between. The CDR3 is made up of 13 amino acids. Germline CDR1 SEHNR, CDR2 FQNEAQ (reference sequence). CDR3 loop: CASSLVEAGHQFF. In nucleotides, the CDR3 is TGTGCCAGCAGCTTAGTTGAGGCAGGGCATCAGTTCTTC.

This clone turned up a few times. V and J are TRBV24-1 and TRBJ1-3; no clear D. Germline CDR1 KGHDR, CDR2 SFDVKD. The length of the CDR3 is 15 residues. V lost 4 bases, J lost 0 bases, and 9 bases lay in between. The CDR3 sequence is CATSDPALSGNTIYF. The CDR3 coding sequence is TGTGCCACCAGTGACCCTGCGCTCTCTGGAAACACCATATATTTT.

The rearrangement uses TRBV5-4 and TRBJ1-1; TRBD1 matches 7 bases. J was trimmed by 5 bases and V by 5 bases; bases with no gene match: 9. The germline V gene encodes CDR1 SGHNT and CDR2 YYREEE (reference sequence). This CDR3 contains 14 residues. This CDR3 is CASRIETGNTEAFF. CDR3 DNA: TGTGCCAGCAGGATCGAGACAGGGAATACTGAAGCTTTCTTT.

This clone appeared once. This chain links TRBV24-1 with TRBJ1-5; TRBD1 matches 8 bases. The V and J ends lost 6 bases and 3 bases, in that order; junction bases with no gene match: 6. The CDR3 extends over 15 amino acids. CDR1 and CDR2 from the germline V gene are KGHDR and SFDVKD. CDR3 region: CATSRTGSFNQPQHF. The CDR3 nucleotides read TGTGCCACCAGTAGGACAGGGAGCTTCAATCAGCCCCAGCATTTT.

This chain uses TRBV2 with TRBJ2-7, with D hard to call. The V gene lost 6 bases and the J gene lost 9 bases, with 15 bases spanning the gap. Germline V lookup: CDR1 SNHLY, CDR2 FYNNEI. This CDR3 is 12 amino acids long. CDR3 in amino acids: CASRASPTGQYF. CDR3 DNA: TGTGCCAGCAGGGCCTCTCCGACTGGGCAGTACTTC. Full variable domain (rest looked up from reference TRBV2 and TRBJ2-7): EPEVTQTPSHQVTQMGQEVILRCVPISNHLYFYWYRQILGQKVEFLVSFYNNEISEKSEIFDDQFSVERPDGSNFTLKIRSTKLEDSAMYFCASRASPTGQYFGPGTRLTVT.

The rearrangement links TRBV14 to TRBJ2-7, with D possibly being TRBD2 (6 bases). The CDR3 totals 20 residues. V was shortened by 0 bases and J by 0 bases, with 24 bases between the two germline ends. Per germline, CDR1 SGHDN and CDR2 FVKESK. CDR3 amino acids: CASSQDRRGSLSGVSYEQYF. The CDR3 DNA follows: TGTGCCAGCAGCCAAGATCGGCGGGGCTCCTTGTCGGGAGTCTCCTACGAGCAGTACTTC.

V usage is TRBV11-2 and J usage is TRBJ1-1; tentative D call: TRBD1 (6 bases). Looked up from germline, CDR1 is SGHAT and CDR2 is FQNNGV. Trimming shortened V by 6 bases and J by 1 base, and 9 bases separated the two germline ends. The CDR3 length is 13 residues. CDR3 bases: TGTGCCAGCAGTCTGGGACAGAACACTGAAGCTTTCTTT. Amino acids: CASSLGQNTEAFF.

The chain recombines TRBV27 with TRBJ1-2; the D gene is possibly TRBD1 (5 bases). Germline-derived CDR1 and CDR2 are MNHEY and SMNVEV (reference sequence). CDR3 length equals 14 residues. V lost 5 bases and J lost 5, with 15 bases in between. The CDR3 DNA sequence: TGTGCCAGCAGTCCCCGGGGGGTGCCTTATGGCTACACCTTC. Translation: CASSPRGVPYGYTF.

The V and J genes are TRBV6-6 and TRBJ1-3; D remains ambiguous. V shed 7 bases and J shed 0 bases, with 7 bases lying between them. Germline V gene sequence: CDR1 MNHNY, CDR2 SVGAGI (reference sequence). The CDR3 sequence is 13 residues long. In DNA, the CDR3 is TGTGCCAGCATCCGGGGCTCTGGAAACACCATATATTTT. Protein product: CASIRGSGNTIYF.

This clone was seen just once. The gene calls are TRBV5-1 and TRBJ2-3; 10 bases are shared with TRBD2. Germline trimming cut 4 bases from V and 5 bases from J; bases unmatched to any gene: 7. The CDR3 is 15 amino acids. Germline V gives CDR1 SGHRS, CDR2 YFSETQ. The CDR3 DNA reads TGCGCCAGCAGCCTAGCGGGAGACGCTATAGATACGCAGTATTTT. Its translation: CASSLAGDAIDTQYF.

The chain carries TRBV27 and TRBJ2-5, with 9 positions matching TRBD1. With V trimmed by 5 bases and J by 4 bases, 5 bases remained unmatched. Germline lookup yields CDR1 MNHEY and CDR2 SMNVEV (reference sequence). The CDR3 is 14 amino acids. CDR3 amino acids: CASSLRTGAETQYF. The DNA for the CDR3 is TGTGCCAGCAGTCTCCGGACAGGGGCAGAGACCCAGTACTTC.

Only one count was recorded for this clone. The chain is built from TRBV29-1 and TRBJ1-4; D is perhaps TRBD1 (5 bases). Germline CDR1 is SQVTM and CDR2 is ANQGSEA. CDR3 size: 14 residues. Between the trimmed V and J ends, which lost 5 bases and 6 bases, there was a span of 16 bases. CDR3 DNA sequence: TGCAGCGTTTTTGATGCAGGGAGGGATGAAAAACTGTTTTTT. Translation gives CSVFDAGRDEKLFF.

This chain links TRBV19 with TRBJ2-4; D possibly corresponds to TRBD1 (5 bases). V lost 7 bases, J lost 3 bases, and 19 bases lay in between. Germline CDR1 LNHDA, CDR2 SQIVND (reference sequence). The CDR3 is made up of 16 amino acids. The CDR3 spells CASTPPQGIGKNIQYF. The CDR3 DNA reads as TGTGCCAGTACCCCACCTCAGGGTATTGGCAAAAACATTCAGTACTTC. Full variable domain (remainder filled in from reference TRBV19 and TRBJ2-4): DGGITQSPKYLFRKEGQNVTLSCEQNLNHDAMYWYRQDPGQGLRLIYYSQIVNDFQKGDIAEGYSVSREKKESFPLTVTSAQKNPTAFYLCASTPPQGIGKNIQYFGAGTRLSVL.

The J gene is TRBJ2-5, the V gene TRBV29-1; 10 bases agree with TRBD2. The CDR3 runs 12 residues. Germline values: CDR1 SQVTM, CDR2 ANQGSEA. V gave up 7 bases and J gave up 5 bases; unmatched junction bases: 4. The DNA of the CDR3 is TGCAGCGGGACTAGCGGAGAGGAGACCCAGTACTTC. Translating gives CSGTSGEETQYF.

The genes are TRBV10-1 and TRBJ2-1, with D perhaps TRBD1 (7 bases). CDR1 and CDR2 (germline): WNHNN, SYGVQD (reference sequence). The CDR3 contains 16 residues. Trimming removed 2 bases from V and 4 bases from J, with 15 bases in between. The CDR3 DNA follows: TGCGCCAGCAGTGAGCTGTGGAGGGACAGTTACAATGAGCAGTTCTTC. Translation: CASSELWRDSYNEQFF.

The chain uses TRBV24-1 and TRBJ2-1; possibly TRBD1 for D (7 bases). Trimming removed 4 bases at V and 6 bases at J, with 15 bases between. This CDR3 is built from 15 residues. Germline V gene data show CDR1 as KGHDR and CDR2 as SFDVKD. The CDR3 region is CATSDFRGAINEQFF. CDR3 nucleotides: TGTGCCACCAGTGACTTCAGGGGGGCCATCAATGAGCAGTTCTTC.

The sample holds one count of this clone. CDR3 residues: CARSSRRGEQYF. DNA for the CDR3: TGTGCCAGAAGCTCGAGACGGGGCGAGCAGTACTTC. The V gene is TRBV7-5, the J gene TRBJ2-7; the table's D call of TRBD2 was not tested on the DNA. TRBV7-5 is a known pseudogene. This CDR3 has 12 residues.

The V gene is TRBV7-8, the J gene TRBJ2-2; 8 bases agree with TRBD2. This CDR3 contains 19 residues. J gave up 5 bases and V 7 bases, and 21 bases lay outside the gene matches. CDR1 and CDR2 (germline): SGHVS, FQNEAQ. The CDR3 is CASIAGASGSSMITGELFF. The CDR3 bases are TGTGCCAGCATTGCAGGTGCGAGCGGGAGTAGCATGATTACCGGGGAGCTGTTTTTT.

The chain carries TRBV27 and TRBJ2-7; 13 bases are shared with TRBD2. The trim removed 3 bases at V and 4 bases at J, leaving 6 bases unmatched. The CDR3 sequence is 16 residues long. The V gene's germline CDR1 is MNHEY and CDR2 SMNVEV (reference sequence). The CDR3 nucleotides read TGTGCCAGCAGTTTGGGACTAGCGGGGACAGTGTACGAGCAGTACTTC. This gives the protein CASSLGLAGTVYEQYF.

The chain couples TRBV4-1 to TRBJ2-7; 8 bases map to TRBD2. There are 18 residues in the CDR3. Per the germline V gene, CDR1 is MGHRA and CDR2 is YSYEKL. V lost 0 bases to trimming and J lost 4 bases; unmatched junction nucleotides: 14. The CDR3 region is CASSQDLASGPISYEQYF. The CDR3 nucleotides are TGCGCCAGCAGCCAAGACTTGGCTAGCGGGCCAATTTCTTACGAGCAGTACTTC.

This chain connects TRBV28 to TRBJ2-2; no clear D. V dropped 8 bases and J dropped 2 bases, with 6 bases sitting between them. The CDR3 totals 12 residues. CDR1 is MDHEN, CDR2 SYDVKM, per germline. CDR3 in amino acids: CASSLNTGELFF. The DNA of the CDR3 is TGTGCCAGCTCTTTAAACACCGGGGAGCTGTTTTTT.